This T cell receptor (beta chain) was sequenced in a study of blood T cell repertoires in COVID-19. In the study overall: In each case, the material was cDNA or gDNA derived from T cells, B-cell-depleted T cells, or PBMCs.

The protocol was immunoSEQ multiplex PCR, while the TCRdb copy is restricted to in-frame clones and leaves out a portion. The profile covers roughly 250,000 clones, with 70% to 90% appearing a single time and 1.5% to 2% taken by the ten largest. Cohort placement rested on clinical history that participants reported themselves. Donors of Cohort 3 who recovered were those that had two negative PCRs, clearance, or symptom resolution. V lost 5 bases, J lost 4 bases, and 4 bases stayed unmatched. CDR1 MDHEN and CDR2 SYDVKM come from the germline V gene. This CDR3 has 13 amino acids. This clone has a handful of counts.

Sequences were obtained from PBMCs or T cells enriched from blood (not recorded which). The sequence derives from a woman between 50 and 59 years old who had recovered from COVID-19. The rearrangement joins TRBV28 to TRBJ2-7; TRBD2 matches 8 bases. In nucleotides, the CDR3 is TGTGCCAGCAGTACACTAGCGGATTACGAGCAGTACTTC. Amino acids: CASSTLADYEQYF.